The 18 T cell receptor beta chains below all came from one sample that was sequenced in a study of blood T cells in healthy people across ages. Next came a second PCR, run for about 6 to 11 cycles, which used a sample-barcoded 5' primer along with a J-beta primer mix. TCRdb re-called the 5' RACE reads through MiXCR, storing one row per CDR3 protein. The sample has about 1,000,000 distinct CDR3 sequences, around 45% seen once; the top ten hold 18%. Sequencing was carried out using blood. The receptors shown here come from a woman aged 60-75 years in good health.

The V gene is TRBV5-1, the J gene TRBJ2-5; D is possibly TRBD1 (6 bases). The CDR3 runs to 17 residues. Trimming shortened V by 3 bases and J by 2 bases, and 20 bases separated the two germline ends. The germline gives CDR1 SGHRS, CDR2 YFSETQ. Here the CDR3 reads CASSSLATTGSQETQYF. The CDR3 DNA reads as TGCGCCAGCAGCTCATTGGCTACAACAGGGTCACAAGAGACCCAGTACTTC.

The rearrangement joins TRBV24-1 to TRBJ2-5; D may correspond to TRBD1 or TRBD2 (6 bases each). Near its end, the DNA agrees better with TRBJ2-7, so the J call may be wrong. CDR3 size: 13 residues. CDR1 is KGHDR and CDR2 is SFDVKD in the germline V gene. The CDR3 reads CATSGGDSYEQYF. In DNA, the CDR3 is TGTGCCACCAGCGGGGGCGACTCCTACGAGCAGTACTTC.

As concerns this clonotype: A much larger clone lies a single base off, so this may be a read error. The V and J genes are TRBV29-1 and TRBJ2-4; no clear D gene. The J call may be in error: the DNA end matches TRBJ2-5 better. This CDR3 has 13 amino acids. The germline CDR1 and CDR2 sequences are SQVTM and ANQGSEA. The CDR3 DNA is TGCAGCGTAAATCATGAGCTCTGGGGGACCCAGTACTTC. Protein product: CSVNHELWGTQYF.

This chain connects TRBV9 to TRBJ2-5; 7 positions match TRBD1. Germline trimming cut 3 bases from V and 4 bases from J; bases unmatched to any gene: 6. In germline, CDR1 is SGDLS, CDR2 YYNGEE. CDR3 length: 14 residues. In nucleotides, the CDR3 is TGTGCCAGCAGCGAGGGACAGACTGTAGAGACCCAGTACTTC. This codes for CASSEGQTVETQYF.

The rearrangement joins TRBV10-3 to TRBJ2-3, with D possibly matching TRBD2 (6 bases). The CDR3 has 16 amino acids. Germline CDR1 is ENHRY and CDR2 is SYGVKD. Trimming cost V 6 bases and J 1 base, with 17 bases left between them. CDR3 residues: CAIRRAGLTGTDTQYF. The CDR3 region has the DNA TGTGCCATCAGGAGAGCGGGCCTTACGGGCACAGATACGCAGTATTTT.

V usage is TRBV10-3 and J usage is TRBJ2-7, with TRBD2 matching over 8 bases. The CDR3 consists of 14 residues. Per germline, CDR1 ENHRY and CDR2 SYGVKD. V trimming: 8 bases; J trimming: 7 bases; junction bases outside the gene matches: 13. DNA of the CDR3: TGTGCCATCGGGAGCGGGAGCGCTCTGAATGAGCAGTACTTC. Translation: CAIGSGSALNEQYF.

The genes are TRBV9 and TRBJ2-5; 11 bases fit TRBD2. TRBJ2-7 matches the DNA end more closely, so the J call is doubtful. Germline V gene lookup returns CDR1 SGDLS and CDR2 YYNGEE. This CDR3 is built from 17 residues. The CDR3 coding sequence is TGTGCCAGCAGCGTAGATCCGCCGGGACTAGCGGAACCCGAGCAGTACTTC. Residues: CASSVDPPGLAEPEQYF.

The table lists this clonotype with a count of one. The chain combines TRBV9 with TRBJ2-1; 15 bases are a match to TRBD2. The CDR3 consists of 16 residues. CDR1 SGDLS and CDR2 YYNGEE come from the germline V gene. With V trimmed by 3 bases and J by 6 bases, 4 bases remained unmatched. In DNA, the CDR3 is TGTGCCAGCAGCGGGACTAGCGGGAGGGACCTCAATGAGCAGTTCTTC. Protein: CASSGTSGRDLNEQFF.

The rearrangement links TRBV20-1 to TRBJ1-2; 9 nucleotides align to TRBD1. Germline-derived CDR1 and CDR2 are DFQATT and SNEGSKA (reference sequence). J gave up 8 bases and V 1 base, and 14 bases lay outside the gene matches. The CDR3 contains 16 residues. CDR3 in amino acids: CSARGDRAITLGGYTF. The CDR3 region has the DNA TGCAGTGCTAGAGGGGACAGGGCCATCACACTGGGAGGCTACACCTTC.

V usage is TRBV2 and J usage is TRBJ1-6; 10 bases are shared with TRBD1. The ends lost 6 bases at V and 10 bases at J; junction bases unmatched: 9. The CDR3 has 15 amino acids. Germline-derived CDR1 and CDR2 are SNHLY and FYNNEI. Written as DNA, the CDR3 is TGTGCCAGCAGGCCGACCGGGACAGGGGACTCACCCCTCCACTTT. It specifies CASRPTGTGDSPLHF.

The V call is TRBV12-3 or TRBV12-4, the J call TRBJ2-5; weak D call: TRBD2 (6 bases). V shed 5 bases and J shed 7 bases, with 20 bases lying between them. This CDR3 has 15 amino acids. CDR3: CASSPTAKRVGTQYF. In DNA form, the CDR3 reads TGTGCCAGCAGTCCCACGGCAAAGCGGGTTGGGACCCAGTACTTC.

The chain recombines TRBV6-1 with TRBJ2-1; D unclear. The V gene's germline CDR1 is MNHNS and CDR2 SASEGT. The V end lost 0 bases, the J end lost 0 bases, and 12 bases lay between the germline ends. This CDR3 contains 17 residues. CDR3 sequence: CASSEAFGQSSYNEQFF. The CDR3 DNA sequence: TGTGCCAGCAGTGAAGCGTTCGGGCAGAGCTCCTACAATGAGCAGTTCTTC.

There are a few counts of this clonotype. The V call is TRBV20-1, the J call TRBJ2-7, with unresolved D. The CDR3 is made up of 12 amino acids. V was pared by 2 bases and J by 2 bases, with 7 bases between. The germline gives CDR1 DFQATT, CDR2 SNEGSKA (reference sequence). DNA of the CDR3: TGCAGTGCTAGAATGCCACCCTACGAGCAGTACTTC. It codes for CSARMPPYEQYF.

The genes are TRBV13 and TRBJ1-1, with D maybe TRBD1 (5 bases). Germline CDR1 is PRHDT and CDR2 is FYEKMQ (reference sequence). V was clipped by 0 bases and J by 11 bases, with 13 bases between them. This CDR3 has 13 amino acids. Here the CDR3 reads CASSLGLGRGAFF. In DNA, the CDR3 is TGTGCCAGCAGCTTAGGATTGGGTCGGGGGGCTTTCTTT.

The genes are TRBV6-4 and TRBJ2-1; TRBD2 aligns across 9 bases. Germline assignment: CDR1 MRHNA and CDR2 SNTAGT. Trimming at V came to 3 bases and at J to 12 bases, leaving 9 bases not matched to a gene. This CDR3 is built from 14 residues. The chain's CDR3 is CASSEAGGRAAQFF. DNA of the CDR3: TGTGCCAGCAGTGAGGCTGGCGGGAGGGCGGCGCAGTTCTTC.

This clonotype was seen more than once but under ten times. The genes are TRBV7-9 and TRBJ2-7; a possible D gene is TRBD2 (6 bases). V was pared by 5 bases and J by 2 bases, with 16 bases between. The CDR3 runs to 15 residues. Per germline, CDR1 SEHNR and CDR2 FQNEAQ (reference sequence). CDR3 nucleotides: TGTGCCAGCAGCATTTCGGGAGTTTTTCCCTACGAGCAGTACTTC. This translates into CASSISGVFPYEQYF.

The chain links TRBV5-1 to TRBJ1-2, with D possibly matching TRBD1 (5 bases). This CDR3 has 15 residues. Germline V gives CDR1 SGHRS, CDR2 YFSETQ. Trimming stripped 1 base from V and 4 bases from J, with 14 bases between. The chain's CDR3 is CASSLYPGSLYGYTF. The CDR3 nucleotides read TGCGCCAGCAGCTTGTATCCAGGGTCCCTCTATGGCTACACCTTC.

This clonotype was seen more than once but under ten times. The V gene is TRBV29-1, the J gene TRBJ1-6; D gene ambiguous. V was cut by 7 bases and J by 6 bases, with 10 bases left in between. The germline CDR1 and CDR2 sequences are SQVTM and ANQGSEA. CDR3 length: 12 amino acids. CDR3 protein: CSAGEPNSPLHF. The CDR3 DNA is TGCAGCGCCGGGGAACCTAATTCACCCCTCCACTTT. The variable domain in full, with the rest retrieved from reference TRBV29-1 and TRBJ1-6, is SAVISQKPSRDICQRGTSLTIQCQVDSQVTMMFWYRQQPGQSLTLIATANQGSEATYESGFVIDKFPISRPNLTFSTLTVSNMSPEDSSIYLCSAGEPNSPLHFGNGTRLTVT.